The TCR beta chain under discussion was sequenced for a study of shared clonotypes between healthy human individuals. V lost 3 bases to trimming and J lost 5 bases, with 12 bases between them. The CDR3 loop spans 14 amino acids. CDR1 SGHRS and CDR2 YFSETQ come from the germline V gene. Sequencing was performed with immunoSEQ multiplex PCR; in TCRdb, only in-frame clones are kept and a portion is missing. The data hold about a million clones, with more than 60% observed a single time. The chain couples TRBV5-1 to TRBJ2-1, with D perhaps matching TRBD1 (5 bases). This clonotype originated in a man younger than 30 in good health. Sequences were obtained from memory CD4+ T cells sorted from blood. Regarding subset: CD45RA-negative fraction. CDR3 loop: CASSSDNRHNEQFF. The CDR3 DNA sequence: TGCGCCAGCAGCTCGGACAATAGGCACAATGAGCAGTTCTTC.